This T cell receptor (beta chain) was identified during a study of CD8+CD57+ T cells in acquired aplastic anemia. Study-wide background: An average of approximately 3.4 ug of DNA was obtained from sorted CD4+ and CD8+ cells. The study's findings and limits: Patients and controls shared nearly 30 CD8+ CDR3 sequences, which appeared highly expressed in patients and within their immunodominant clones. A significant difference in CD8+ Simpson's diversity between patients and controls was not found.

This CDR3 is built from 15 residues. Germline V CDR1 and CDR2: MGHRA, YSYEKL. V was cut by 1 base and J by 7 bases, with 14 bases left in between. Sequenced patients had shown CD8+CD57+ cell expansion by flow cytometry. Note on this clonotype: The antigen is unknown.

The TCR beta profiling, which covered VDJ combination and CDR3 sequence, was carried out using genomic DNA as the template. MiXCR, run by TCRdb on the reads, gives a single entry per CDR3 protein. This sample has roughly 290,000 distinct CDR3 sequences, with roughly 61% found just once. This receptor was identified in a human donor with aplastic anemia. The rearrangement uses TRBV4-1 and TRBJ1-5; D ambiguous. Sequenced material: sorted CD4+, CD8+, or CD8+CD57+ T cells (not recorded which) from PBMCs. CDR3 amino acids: CASSQAGNGEQPQHF. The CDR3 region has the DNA TGCGCCAGCAGCCAAGCGGGGAATGGGGAGCAGCCCCAGCATTTT.